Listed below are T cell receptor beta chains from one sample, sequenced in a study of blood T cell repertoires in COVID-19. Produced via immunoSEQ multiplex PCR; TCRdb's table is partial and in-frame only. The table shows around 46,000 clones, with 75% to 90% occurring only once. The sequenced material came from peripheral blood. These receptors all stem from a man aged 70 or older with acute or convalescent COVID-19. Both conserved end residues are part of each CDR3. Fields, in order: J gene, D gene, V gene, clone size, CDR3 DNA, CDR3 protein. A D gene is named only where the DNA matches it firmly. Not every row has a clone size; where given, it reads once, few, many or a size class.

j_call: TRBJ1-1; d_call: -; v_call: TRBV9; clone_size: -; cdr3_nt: TGTGCCAGCAGCGTAGCTCGGGGCACTGAAGCTTTCTTT; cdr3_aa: CASSVARGTEAFF
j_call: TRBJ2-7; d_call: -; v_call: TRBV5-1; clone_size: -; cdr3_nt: TGCGCCAGCAGCTTGGAATCGGGATACGAGCAGTACTTC; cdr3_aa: CASSLESGYEQYF
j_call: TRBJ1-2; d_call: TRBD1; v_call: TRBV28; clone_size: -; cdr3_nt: TGTGCCAGCAGTTTGTCTGGACAGGGTCCTGGCTACACCTTC; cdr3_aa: CASSLSGQGPGYTF
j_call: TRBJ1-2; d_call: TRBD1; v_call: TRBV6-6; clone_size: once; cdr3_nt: TGTGCCAGCAGTAGACAGGGGGATTCTAATGGCTACACCTTC; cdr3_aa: CASSRQGDSNGYTF
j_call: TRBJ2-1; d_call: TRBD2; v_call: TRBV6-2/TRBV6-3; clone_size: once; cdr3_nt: TGTGCCAGCAGTCCCCTCACCGGGGGGGAATACAATGAGCAGTTCTTC; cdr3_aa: CASSPLTGGEYNEQFF
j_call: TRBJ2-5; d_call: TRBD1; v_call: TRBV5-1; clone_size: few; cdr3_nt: TGCGCCAGCAGCGTGGGACAGGCTCAAGAGACCCAGTACTTC; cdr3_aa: CASSVGQAQETQYF
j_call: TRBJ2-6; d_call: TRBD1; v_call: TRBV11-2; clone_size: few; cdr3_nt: TGTGCCAGCAGCCCAGGGGGCTCTGGGGCCAACGTCCTGACTTTC; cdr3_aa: CASSPGGSGANVLTF
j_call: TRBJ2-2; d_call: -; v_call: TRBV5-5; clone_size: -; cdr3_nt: TGTGCCAGCAGCTTGGAGCTCTACACCGGGGAGCTGTTTTTT; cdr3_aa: CASSLELYTGELFF
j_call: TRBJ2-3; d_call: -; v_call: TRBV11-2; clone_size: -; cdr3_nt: TGTGCCAGCAGCCCAATCCGAGTTGGCACAGATACGCAGTATTTT; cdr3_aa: CASSPIRVGTDTQYF
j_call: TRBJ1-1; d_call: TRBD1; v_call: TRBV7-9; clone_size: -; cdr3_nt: TGTGCCAGCAGCTTAGGGGACAGGGTGAACACTGAAGCTTTCTTT; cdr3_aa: CASSLGDRVNTEAFF
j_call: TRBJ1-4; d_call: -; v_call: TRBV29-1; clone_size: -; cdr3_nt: TGCAGCGGGGGAAACAGGAATGAAAAACTGTTTTTT; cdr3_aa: CSGGNRNEKLFF
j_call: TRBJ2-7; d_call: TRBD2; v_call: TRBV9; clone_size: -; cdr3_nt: TGTGCCAGCAGCGTAGCGGGAGGGGAGTATGGCGAGCAGTACTTC; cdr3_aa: CASSVAGGEYGEQYF
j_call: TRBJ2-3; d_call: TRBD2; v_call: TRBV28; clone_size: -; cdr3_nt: TGTGCCAGCAGTTCCCTAGCGGGGAAGGAACCAGATACGCAGTATTTT; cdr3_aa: CASSSLAGKEPDTQYF
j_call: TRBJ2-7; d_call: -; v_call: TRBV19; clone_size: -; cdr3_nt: TGTGCCAGTAGTTGGGACTCTAGAAGGGAGCAGTACTTC; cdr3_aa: CASSWDSRREQYF
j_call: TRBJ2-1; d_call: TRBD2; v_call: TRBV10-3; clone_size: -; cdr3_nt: TGTGCCATCAAGCGGCTAGCGGAGTACAATGAGCAGTTCTTC; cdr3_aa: CAIKRLAEYNEQFF
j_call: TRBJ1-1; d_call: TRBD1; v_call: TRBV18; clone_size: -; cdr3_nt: TGTGCCAGCTCACGAGACAGGGATTATACTGAAGCTTTCTTT; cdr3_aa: CASSRDRDYTEAFF
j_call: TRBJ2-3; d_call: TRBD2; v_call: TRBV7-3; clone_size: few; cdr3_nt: TGTGCCAGCAGCTTAAATCCTAGCGGGGGCCCAGGAGATACGCAGTATTTT; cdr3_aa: CASSLNPSGGPGDTQYF
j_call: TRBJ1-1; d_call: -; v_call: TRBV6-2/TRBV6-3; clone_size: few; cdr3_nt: TGTGCCAGCAGCACCGGGGGGACTGAAGCTTTCTTT; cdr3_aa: CASSTGGTEAFF
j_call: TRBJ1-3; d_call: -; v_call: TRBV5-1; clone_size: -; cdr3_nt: TGCGCCAGCAGCTTGGAGCCGCGGGGGACTGGAAACACCATATATTTT; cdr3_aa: CASSLEPRGTGNTIYF
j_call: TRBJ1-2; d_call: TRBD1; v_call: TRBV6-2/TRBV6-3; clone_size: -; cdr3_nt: TGTGCCAGCAGCGACGGACAGGGGGAAACCGGTGGCTACACCTTC; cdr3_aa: CASSDGQGETGGYTF
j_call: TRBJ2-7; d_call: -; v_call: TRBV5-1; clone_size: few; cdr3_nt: TGCGCCAGCAGCACACAGGGCTACGAGCAGTACTTC; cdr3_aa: CASSTQGYEQYF
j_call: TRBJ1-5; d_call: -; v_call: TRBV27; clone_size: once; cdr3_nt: TGTGCCAGCAGTGACCGGACAAGAAATCAGCCCCAGCATTTT; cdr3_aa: CASSDRTRNQPQHF
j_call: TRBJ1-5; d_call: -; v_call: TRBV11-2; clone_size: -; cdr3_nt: TGTGCCAGCAGCTTTGGGGGGGAAAACAATCAGCCCCAGCATTTT; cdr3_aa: CASSFGGENNQPQHF
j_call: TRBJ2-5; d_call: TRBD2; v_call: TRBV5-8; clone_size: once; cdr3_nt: TGTGCCAGCAGCTTAGCGGGGAAAGAGACCCAGTACTTC; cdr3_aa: CASSLAGKETQYF
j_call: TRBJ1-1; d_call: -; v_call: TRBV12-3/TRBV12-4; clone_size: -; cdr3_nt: TGTGCCAGCAGTTCGCCCAGGATGGTGGGTTTCTTT; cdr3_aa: CASSSPRMVGFF
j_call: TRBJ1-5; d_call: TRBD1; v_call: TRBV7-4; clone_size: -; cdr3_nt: TGTGCCAGCAGCCTCCGGGACAGGGCGGGCAATCAGCCCCAGCATTTT; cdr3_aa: CASSLRDRAGNQPQHF
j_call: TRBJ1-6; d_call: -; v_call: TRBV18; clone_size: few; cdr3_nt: TGTGCCAGCTCGCGTAGGCCCGGGCCGGAGGGCTCACCCCTCCACTTT; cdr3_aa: CASSRRPGPEGSPLHF
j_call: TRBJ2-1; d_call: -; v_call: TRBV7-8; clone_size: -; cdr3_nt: TGTGCCAGCAGACAACAGGTACCCAATGAGCAGTTCTTC; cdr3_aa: CASRQQVPNEQFF
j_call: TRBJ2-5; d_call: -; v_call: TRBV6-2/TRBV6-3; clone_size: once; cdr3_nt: TGTGCCAGCAATTACGGGGGCGTTGAGACCCAGTACTTC; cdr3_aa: CASNYGGVETQYF
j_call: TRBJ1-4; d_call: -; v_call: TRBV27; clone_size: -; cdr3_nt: TGTGCCATGGTACGGACAGCTCAGGAAAAACTGTTTTTT; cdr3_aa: CAMVRTAQEKLFF
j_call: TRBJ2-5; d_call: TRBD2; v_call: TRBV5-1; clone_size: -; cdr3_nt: TGCGCCAGCAGCCCCGGACTAGCGGGGTTGGCTAAAAAAGAGACCCAGTACTTC; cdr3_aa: CASSPGLAGLAKKETQYF
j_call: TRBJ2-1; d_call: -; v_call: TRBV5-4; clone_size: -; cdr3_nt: TGTGCCAGCAGCTCTAACGGTTGGACAGTCAATGAGCAGTTCTTC; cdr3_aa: CASSSNGWTVNEQFF
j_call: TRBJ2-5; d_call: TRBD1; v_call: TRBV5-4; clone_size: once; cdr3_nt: TGTGCCAGCAGCTCGACAGGGAAAGAGACCCAGTACTTC; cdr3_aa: CASSSTGKETQYF
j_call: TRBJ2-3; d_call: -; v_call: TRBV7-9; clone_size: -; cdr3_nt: TGTGCCAGCAGCTCTACCCGGCGGGCAGATACGCAGTATTTT; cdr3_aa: CASSSTRRADTQYF
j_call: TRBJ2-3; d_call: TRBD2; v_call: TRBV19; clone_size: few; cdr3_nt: TGTGCCAGTAGTATCCCACTAGCGGGTTTGCAAGATACGCAGTATTTT; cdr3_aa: CASSIPLAGLQDTQYF
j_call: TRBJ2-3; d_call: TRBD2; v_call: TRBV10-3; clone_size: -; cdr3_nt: TGTGCCATCAGTGAAACTGGGCTAGCGGGGGGTTCCGCCACGCAGTATTTT; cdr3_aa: CAISETGLAGGSATQYF
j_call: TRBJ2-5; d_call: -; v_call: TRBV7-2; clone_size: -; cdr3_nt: TGTGCCAGCAGCCCAAGTTTGGGGGCTGAGACCCAGTACTTC; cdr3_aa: CASSPSLGAETQYF
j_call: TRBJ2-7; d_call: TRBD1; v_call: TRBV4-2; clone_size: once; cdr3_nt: TGTGCCAGCAGCCCATCGGGACAGGGCTACGAGCAGTACTTC; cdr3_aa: CASSPSGQGYEQYF
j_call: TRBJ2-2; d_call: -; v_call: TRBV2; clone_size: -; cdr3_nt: TGTGCCAGCAGCTTAGCCGGGGAGCTGTTTTTT; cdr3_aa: CASSLAGELFF
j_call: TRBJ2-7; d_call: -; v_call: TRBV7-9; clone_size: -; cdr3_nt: TGTGCCAGCAGCTTGGGGGGGCCCTACGAGCAGTACTTC; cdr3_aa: CASSLGGPYEQYF
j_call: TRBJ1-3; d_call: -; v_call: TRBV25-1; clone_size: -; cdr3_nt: TGTGCCAGCAGTGAATCGGGCAGGGGTTCTGGAAACACCATATATTTT; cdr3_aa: CASSESGRGSGNTIYF
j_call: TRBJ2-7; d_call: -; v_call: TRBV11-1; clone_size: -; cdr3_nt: TGTGCCAGCAGTTCTTTTTACGAGCAGTACTTC; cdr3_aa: CASSSFYEQYF